These 9 T cell receptor beta chains came from one sample sequenced in a study of blood T cells in healthy people across ages. A J-beta primer mix and a sample-barcoded 5' primer were used in a second PCR of about 7 to 12 cycles. A single record per CDR3 protein comes from TCRdb applying MiXCR to the 5' RACE reads. The table lists fewer than 2,000,000 distinct CDR3 sequences, about 31% of them singletons. Specimen: blood. Receptors were obtained from a woman in her twenties or thirties in good health.

The V call is TRBV6-6, the J call TRBJ2-3; TRBD1 agrees at 9 bases. Per the germline V gene, CDR1 is MNHNY and CDR2 is SVGAGI (reference sequence). After removal of 4 bases from V and 3 bases from J, the junction contained 8 bases not matched to a gene. This CDR3 spans 16 amino acids. CDR3: CASSSTGTGITDTQYF. CDR3 DNA sequence: TGTGCCAGCAGTTCAACCGGGACAGGGATAACAGATACGCAGTATTTT.

V gene TRBV29-1 combines with J gene TRBJ1-2; D not resolved. Germline-derived CDR1 and CDR2 are SQVTM and ANQGSEA. The length of the CDR3 is 16 residues. Trimming took 5 bases from V and 6 from J, leaving 25 bases between them. In DNA form, the CDR3 reads TGCAGCGTTCCCCCGGACGCGGAGCCGGGATTAGATGGCTACACCTTC. Its translation is CSVPPDAEPGLDGYTF.

This clonotype appeared a few times. This chain joins TRBV10-3 and TRBJ2-1; possibly TRBD2 for D (6 bases). V was clipped by 9 bases and J by 10 bases, with 19 bases between them. The CDR3 loop spans 13 amino acids. Per germline, CDR1 ENHRY and CDR2 SYGVKD. In DNA, the CDR3 is TGTGCCATGGGAGCTAGCGAGGGCTCCGAGCAGTTCTTC. It specifies CAMGASEGSEQFF.

The rearrangement joins TRBV10-3 to TRBJ2-3; 11 positions match TRBD2. V trimming: 9 bases; J trimming: 2 bases; junction bases outside the gene matches: 10. The CDR3 runs 16 residues. CDR1 and CDR2 from the germline V gene are ENHRY and SYGVKD. The CDR3 coding sequence is TGTGCCATTAGAACGGGACTAGCGGAATTCACAGATACGCAGTATTTT. This encodes CAIRTGLAEFTDTQYF.

There are many counts of this clonotype. The chain has TRBV5-1 and TRBJ2-6; the D gene is possibly TRBD2 (6 bases). V was clipped by 5 bases and J by 0 bases, with 12 bases between them. CDR3 length: 16 amino acids. Germline V gene lookup returns CDR1 SGHRS and CDR2 YFSETQ. This CDR3 reads CASSSGAFSGANVLTF. CDR3 coding DNA: TGCGCCAGCAGTTCGGGAGCCTTCTCTGGGGCCAACGTCCTGACTTTC.

The chain combines TRBV20-1 with TRBJ2-7, with no clear D. The CDR3 is 12 amino acids. Germline V gene lookup returns CDR1 DFQATT and CDR2 SNEGSKA (reference sequence). V shed 7 bases and J shed 2 bases, with 12 bases lying between them. Here the CDR3 DNA reads TGCAGTGTACCCAGCGATACCTACGAGCAGTACTTC. Protein product: CSVPSDTYEQYF.

In this sample, this clonotype turned up many times. V and J are TRBV4-1 and TRBJ2-4; possibly TRBD1 or TRBD2 for D (5 bases each). V shed 2 bases and J shed 0 bases, with 14 bases lying between them. Germline CDR1 reads MGHRA; CDR2 reads YSYEKL. CDR3 length: 17 residues. The CDR3 sequence is CASSQPRDGLAKNIQYF. The CDR3 region has the DNA TGCGCCAGCAGCCAACCCCGGGACGGCTTAGCCAAAAACATTCAGTACTTC.

This sequence joins TRBV7-9 and TRBJ2-1; 8 positions agree with TRBD2. Trimming cost V 0 bases and J 8 bases; bases outside gene matches: 9. This CDR3 comprises 16 residues. CDR1 and CDR2 (germline): SEHNR, FQNEAQ (reference sequence). The CDR3 loop reads CASSLAAVSGNDEQFF. The CDR3 region has the DNA TGTGCCAGCAGCTTAGCTGCGGTTAGCGGGAATGATGAGCAGTTCTTC. The full variable domain, its missing parts supplied by reference TRBV7-9 and TRBJ2-1, is DTGVSQNPRHKITKRGQNVTFRCDPISEHNRLYWYRQTLGQGPEFLTYFQNEAQLEKSRLLSDRFSAERPKGSFSTLEIQRTEQGDSAMYLCASSLAAVSGNDEQFFGPGTRLTVL.

This clonotype was seen ten or more times. The chain combines TRBV29-1 with TRBJ2-7; 8 nucleotides align to TRBD1. The CDR3 is made up of 12 amino acids. Germline CDR1 is SQVTM and CDR2 is ANQGSEA. V trimming: 7 bases; J trimming: 3 bases; junction bases outside the gene matches: 5. CDR3 sequence: CSAYGQGYEQYF. The CDR3 region has the DNA TGCAGCGCCTATGGACAGGGCTACGAGCAGTACTTC.